The rows below give T cell receptor beta chains drawn from one sample of a study of T cell responses to AZD1222 COVID-19 vaccine. Assay used: immunoSEQ multiplex PCR; TCRdb lists only in-frame clones, some missing. The sample consists of about 120,000 clones, around 90% of them appearing once. Specimen: peripheral blood, collected on day 0 of AZD1222 vaccination. The receptors shown here come from an adult in good health. Each CDR3 is given without its conserved first and last residue. A D gene is named only where the DNA matches it firmly. Clone size appears in some rows only: once, few, many, or a class for an expanded clone.

>-|-|TRBJ1-4|TRBV6-5|12
ASSSWEFGEKLF
>-|-|TRBJ2-6|TRBV29-1|12
SVGQSGGANVLT
>-|-|TRBJ2-5|TRBV5-4|12
ASSLGGNQETQY
>TRBD1|-|TRBJ1-1|TRBV5-4|15
ASSSDRGRLLNTEAF
>TRBD2|few|TRBJ2-7|TRBV11-2|14
ASRRLISGRTYEQY
>TRBD2|few|TRBJ2-1|TRBV7-3|13
ASSSTGGPGNEQF
>TRBD2|once|TRBJ2-1|TRBV7-9|15
ASSHPRGAREMGEQF
>-|-|TRBJ1-1|TRBV6-6|13
ASSYSEGPNTEAF
>-|-|TRBJ1-6|TRBV9|13
ASSVATGGNSPLH
>TRBD1|-|TRBJ1-2|TRBV12-5|15
ASGLVRGTGVYYGYT
>-|-|TRBJ1-1|TRBV5-5|15
ASSFSGTAQGGTEAF
>-|-|TRBJ1-1|TRBV11-2|15
ASSLSSAGLIQTEAF
>-|-|TRBJ2-7|TRBV14|11
ASSQDQSYEQY
>-|once|TRBJ1-4|TRBV5-5|14
ASSAGLGQGLEKLF
>TRBD1|-|TRBJ1-4|TRBV5-1|14
ASSPVPGQGGEKLF
>-|once|TRBJ1-2|TRBV7-3|10
ASGDVTYGYT
>-|few|TRBJ2-7|TRBV6-5|12
ASTQQERSYEQY
>TRBD1|-|TRBJ1-4|TRBV5-1|12
ASSQGQGDEKLF
>TRBD2|once|TRBJ2-3|TRBV2|13
ASSDVLAVTDTQY
>-|-|TRBJ1-4|TRBV30|11
ASGGRTNEKLF
>TRBD1|-|TRBJ1-2|TRBV9|11
ASSTGESYGYT
>TRBD1|-|TRBJ1-3|TRBV7-6|13
ASSSGQGAGNTIY
>-|-|TRBJ2-1|TRBV27|9
ASSLYNEQF
>-|-|TRBJ1-1|TRBV18|11
ASSRAGDTEAF
>TRBD1|-|TRBJ1-1|TRBV5-4|12
ASSFGGGDLVAF
>-|once|TRBJ1-1|TRBV14|12
ASSFGTGFTEAF
>-|-|TRBJ1-3|TRBV5-1|12
ASSLAGRGNTIY
>TRBD1|-|TRBJ2-7|TRBV7-9|14
ASSSDRALLSYEQY
>-|-|TRBJ1-3|TRBV11-2|12
ASSTWRVGNTIY
>-|-|TRBJ1-5|TRBV5-1|12
ASSLDPTNQPQH
>TRBD1|-|TRBJ2-6|TRBV5-1|15
ASSQTGSGSGANVLT
>-|-|TRBJ2-6|TRBV20-1|10
SASSGANVLT
>-|once|TRBJ2-3|TRBV19|10
ASSYRTDTQY
>-|-|TRBJ1-2|TRBV5-1|14
ASSFQGSSSNYGYT
>TRBD1|-|TRBJ1-1|TRBV5-1|12
ASSSRQGNTEAF
>TRBD1|-|TRBJ1-2|TRBV2|12
ASTLLQGGYGYT
>-|-|TRBJ2-7|TRBV19|12
ASSPPTDSYEQY
>TRBD1|-|TRBJ1-1|TRBV5-1|12
ASSIQGARTEAF
>-|few|TRBJ2-2|TRBV18|11
ASSRQNTGELF
>TRBD2|-|TRBJ2-7|TRBV7-3|12
ASSLKASGGEQY
>TRBD1|-|TRBJ1-1|TRBV19|11
ASRDRANTEAF
>-|-|TRBJ1-1|TRBV4-3|12
ASSQEGGWTEAF
>TRBD1|-|TRBJ1-5|TRBV28|13
ASSRTGGLGQPQH
>-|-|TRBJ2-1|TRBV2|9
AQGGDNEQF
>TRBD1|-|TRBJ1-2|TRBV5-1|14
ASSLQGQGVSRGYT
>TRBD1|-|TRBJ2-1|TRBV19|13
ASRPTGSPYNEQF
>TRBD1|-|TRBJ2-3|TRBV6-5|13
ASSQGALSTDTQY
>TRBD1|-|TRBJ2-5|TRBV7-2|13
ASSLAQGVGETQY
>TRBD1|-|TRBJ1-1|TRBV6-1|13
ASSEGGAGGTEAF
>-|-|TRBJ2-7|TRBV7-9|11
ASSFAGPDEQY
>-|-|TRBJ1-2|TRBV2|10
ASTQTNYGYT
>-|-|TRBJ2-5|TRBV7-2|9
ASSSRETQY
>-|-|TRBJ1-4|TRBV12-3/TRBV12-4|10
ASSPRTQGLF
>TRBD1|-|TRBJ2-1|TRBV2|14
ASSERGRGLLNEQF
>TRBD1|-|TRBJ1-3|TRBV7-9|15
ASSPSDRGASGNTIY
>-|-|TRBJ1-2|TRBV5-4|14
ASSLVGAKANYGYT
>-|once|TRBJ2-2|TRBV6-5|13
ARIRGAGGTGELF
>-|-|TRBJ1-6|TRBV18|11
ASSPDRYSPLH
>-|-|TRBJ2-2|TRBV11-2|13
ASSLSGTDTGELF